This T cell receptor beta chain is from a study of identical twins. Germline CDR1 and CDR2: SQVTM and ANQGSEA. The V gene end was trimmed by 4 bases and the J gene end by 5 bases; junction bases not matched to a gene: 10. This CDR3 contains 14 residues. Concerning this clonotype itself: As yet, its antigen is unknown.

Study findings and constraints: Abundant beta clonotypes from cord blood bore fewer insertions; memory repertoires lacked this pattern.

TCRdb used MiXCR to reprocess the 5' RACE reads, holding one entry per CDR3 protein. In the table there are some 260,000 distinct CDR3 sequences, over 13% of which are singletons. Sequences were obtained from memory (CD45RO+) T cells sorted from blood. The chain employs TRBV29-1 and TRBJ2-7, with 8 bases lining up with TRBD2. This TCR was sampled from a young woman in good health. CDR3 in amino acids: CSVAGGPSGDEQYF. The CDR3 DNA reads TGCAGCGTTGCGGGAGGGCCCTCAGGGGACGAGCAGTACTTC.